The entry below gives a single T cell receptor beta chain sequence along with its context. Its ends do not fully match the called genes, so a read error is possible. This specimen comes from a study of blood T cell repertoires in COVID-19. At the level of the study: Donors in the United States, Italy and Spain gave samples during acute or convalescent COVID-19.

Participant-given clinical history determined each cohort assignment. Germline V gene data show CDR1 as SSHAT and CDR2 as FNYEAQ (reference sequence). The length of the CDR3 is 13 residues. The table came from immunoSEQ multiplex PCR; TCRdb's copy has only in-frame clones and leaves some out. The sample includes about 240,000 clones, approximately 83% of them seen just once. The chain joins TRBV7-7 to TRBJ2-7, with 10 positions matching TRBD1. Sequenced input: PBMCs or T cells enriched from blood (not recorded which). The TCR was taken from a woman in her 40s with acute COVID-19. This chain's CDR3 is CASSPDRGFEQYF. The CDR3 DNA follows: TGTGCTAGCAGCCCGGACAGGGGGTTTGAGCAGTACTTC.